The rows below give T cell receptor beta chains drawn from one sample of a study of human thymus T cells. The protocol was immunoSEQ multiplex PCR, while the TCRdb copy is restricted to in-frame clones and leaves out a portion. The sample has 46,000 or so clones; just under 95% are singletons. The sequencing input was blood. These receptors came from a girl in the first two years of life with a congenital heart defect but otherwise immunologically healthy. Both conserved end residues are part of each CDR3. Each record gives: V gene, clone size, J gene, D gene, CDR3 DNA, CDR3 protein. A D gene is named only where the DNA matches it firmly. A clone size is listed for some rows: how often the clone was seen (once, few, many), or a class if it is expanded.

TRBV7-9,once,TRBJ1-1,.,TGTGCCAGCAGCTTTGGGAGGAACACTGAAGCTTTCTTT,CASSFGRNTEAFF
TRBV7-2,.,TRBJ2-3,.,TGTGCCAGCAGCCGGGGACTCCCGGGAGATACGCAGTATTTT,CASSRGLPGDTQYF
TRBV28,.,TRBJ2-1,TRBD2,TGTGCCAGCAGGGATAGCGGGACTAGCGTGTACAATGAGCAGTTCTTC,CASRDSGTSVYNEQFF
TRBV18,.,TRBJ2-3,TRBD2,TGTGCCAGCTCATGGACTAGCGGTAGCACAGATACGCAGTATTTT,CASSWTSGSTDTQYF
TRBV29-1,.,TRBJ1-2,.,TGCAGCGCCTCCGGAGTAGCAGATGGCTACACCTTC,CSASGVADGYTF
TRBV6-5,.,TRBJ1-1,.,TGTGCCAGCAGTCCCCTACTCGGTGACCCGACTGAAGCTTTCTTT,CASSPLLGDPTEAFF
TRBV5-1,.,TRBJ1-2,.,TGCGCCAGCAGTCAGGTTGACAGCGGGCGATATGGCTACACCTTC,CASSQVDSGRYGYTF
TRBV14,.,TRBJ1-2,.,TGTGCCAGCAGCCAAGGGTCCGGCTATGGCTACACCTTC,CASSQGSGYGYTF
TRBV21-1,.,TRBJ2-5,.,TGTGCCAGCAGCAACCGGGCCTCATGGGAGACCCAGTACTTC,CASSNRASWETQYF
TRBV2,.,TRBJ1-1,.,TGTGCCAGCAGTGGAGTCAGGTTAGAAGCTTTCTTT,CASSGVRLEAFF
TRBV5-1,.,TRBJ2-5,TRBD1,TGCGCCAGCAGCTTAGGGGGCAGGGAGACCCAGTACTTC,CASSLGGRETQYF
TRBV4-3,.,TRBJ2-2,.,TGCGCCAGCAGCCAAGAGGGCCCGGGGGCGGTCACCGGGGAGCTGTTTTTT,CASSQEGPGAVTGELFF
TRBV9,.,TRBJ2-5,TRBD1,TGTGCCAGCAGCGTACGGGACAGGGGACTGGAGACCCAGTACTTC,CASSVRDRGLETQYF
TRBV5-1,.,TRBJ2-7,.,TGCGCCAGCAGCTCCAACCCCCAACAGTCCTACGAGCAGTACTTC,CASSSNPQQSYEQYF
TRBV7-3,.,TRBJ2-1,.,TGTGCCAGCAGCCGGGGGCCCCTTTACAATGAGCAGTTCTTC,CASSRGPLYNEQFF
TRBV7-3,.,TRBJ2-2,TRBD1,TGTGCCAGCAGCTTATTTTTTCAGGGGGACACCGGGGAGCTGTTTTTT,CASSLFFQGDTGELFF
TRBV2,once,TRBJ2-3,.,TGTGCCAGCTCGTACGTACATAGCAGAGCTAGCACAGATACGCAGTATTTT,CASSYVHSRASTDTQYF
TRBV5-4,.,TRBJ1-4,.,TGTGCCACTAACCGGGACCGATTT,CATNRDRF
TRBV6-6,.,TRBJ1-2,.,TGTGCCAGCAGTTACTCTGGTGGGAAAGCTAACTATGGCTACACCTTC,CASSYSGGKANYGYTF
TRBV11-2,few,TRBJ1-2,.,TGTGCCAGCAGCCGGGGTGGGGCCAACTATGGCTACACCTTC,CASSRGGANYGYTF
TRBV29-1,once,TRBJ1-2,.,TGCAGCGTTGAGTCGGGATGGGGCTACACCTTC,CSVESGWGYTF
TRBV19,once,TRBJ2-3,.,TGTGCCAGTAGTGCAGCCTTCAACAGGGTTTCAGATACGCAGTATTTT,CASSAAFNRVSDTQYF
TRBV18,.,TRBJ2-6,TRBD2,TGTGCCAGCTCACCACTCCTAGCGGGAGGGTCGGGGGCCAACGTCCTGACTTTC,CASSPLLAGGSGANVLTF
TRBV7-6,.,TRBJ2-3,.,TGTGCCAGCAGCCATGACAGATACACAGATACGCAGTATTTT,CASSHDRYTDTQYF
TRBV13,.,TRBJ2-3,TRBD1,TGTGCCAGCAGTTCCAGAATGGGGACAGGGAGAAGCACAGATACGCAGTATTTT,CASSSRMGTGRSTDTQYF
TRBV30,.,TRBJ2-1,.,TGTGCCTGGAGTGTCACTAGTCGCTCCTACAATGAGCAGTTCTTC,CAWSVTSRSYNEQFF
TRBV7-7,.,TRBJ1-3,TRBD1,TGTGCCAGCAGCCGCCGGGACAGAATCTCTGGAAACACCATATATTTT,CASSRRDRISGNTIYF
TRBV9,.,TRBJ1-4,TRBD1,TGTGCCAGCAGGGGTACAGGGGAGGAAAAACTGTTTTTT,CASRGTGEEKLFF
TRBV2,once,TRBJ1-5,.,TGTGCCAGCAGTGCTGAGGGAGGGAATCAGCCCCAGCATTTT,CASSAEGGNQPQHF
TRBV7-2,.,TRBJ1-5,.,TGTGCCAGCAGCTTATCCTCCTTCTTTAGTCAGCCCCAGCATTTT,CASSLSSFFSQPQHF
TRBV6-6,.,TRBJ2-1,TRBD2,TGTGCCAGCAGCCGGACTAGAGCCCTCAATGAGCAGTTCTTC,CASSRTRALNEQFF
TRBV2,.,TRBJ2-3,.,TGTGCCAGCAGTGGGTTTAGGACAGATACGCAGTATTTT,CASSGFRTDTQYF
TRBV4-1,.,TRBJ2-7,.,TGCGCCAGCAGCCAAACCGGACCCCCCTCCTACGAGCAGTACTTC,CASSQTGPPSYEQYF
TRBV2,.,TRBJ2-3,TRBD2,TGTGCCAGCAGTGAATTTTATAGGTCTAGCGGGACCACAGATACGCAGTATTTT,CASSEFYRSSGTTDTQYF